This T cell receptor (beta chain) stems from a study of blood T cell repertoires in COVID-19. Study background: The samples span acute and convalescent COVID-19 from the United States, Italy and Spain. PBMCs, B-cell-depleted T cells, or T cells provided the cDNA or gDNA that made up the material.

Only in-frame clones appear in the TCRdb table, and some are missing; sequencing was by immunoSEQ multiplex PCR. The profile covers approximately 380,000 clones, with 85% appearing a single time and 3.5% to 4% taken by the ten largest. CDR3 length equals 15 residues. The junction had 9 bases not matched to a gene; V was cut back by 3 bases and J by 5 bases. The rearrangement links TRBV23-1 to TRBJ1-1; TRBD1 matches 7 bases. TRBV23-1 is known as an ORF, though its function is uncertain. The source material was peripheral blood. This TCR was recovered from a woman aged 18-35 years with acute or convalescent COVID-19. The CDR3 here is CASSHKAGGWTEAFF. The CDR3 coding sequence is TGCGCCAGCAGTCATAAAGCAGGGGGATGGACTGAAGCTTTCTTT.